Sequencing of this T cell receptor beta chain was carried out in a study of cytomegalovirus exposure and HLA in healthy donors. Whole-study results and caveats: Sequence variants that were highly shared formed a cluster that was likely a sequencing artifact.

Germline CDR1 SEHNR, CDR2 FQNEAQ (reference sequence). Trimming cost V 4 bases and J 3 bases, with 16 bases left between them. The CDR3 has 15 residues. The PCR ran on 60 Vbeta and 13 Jbeta primers. Here immunoSEQ multiplex PCR was the method, and the copy in TCRdb shows in-frame clones only, minus some. The data contain 40,000 to 55,000 clones, approximately 65% of them seen just once; the ten biggest clones take up roughly 6.3%. This clone has more than one count but fewer than ten. What it recognizes is unknown. The chain employs TRBV7-9 and TRBJ2-7, with D possibly matching TRBD2 (6 bases). The sample taken for sequencing was PBMCs. The clonotype was recovered from a man aged 30 to 45 in good health and CMV-seronegative. For the CDR3, the DNA is TGTGCCAGCAGCTCCTCGGCCGTCGGGGGCTACGAGCAGTACTTC. It is translated as CASSSSAVGGYEQYF.